This TCR beta chain was documented in a study of T cells after yellow fever vaccination. About the research overall: Fractions containing few cells were prepared with SMART-Seq v4 Ultra Low Input. Points from the study as a whole: Although most clonotypes did not, a small share appeared in both CD4 and CD8 compartments. FACS-sorted repertoires could contain abundant clonotypes contaminating from the bulk population.

The TCR cDNA carried a universal primer site and UMIs from 5'RACE template switching. One entry per CDR3 protein, called by TCRdb with MiXCR from the 5' RACE reads. Of roughly 520,000 distinct CDR3 sequences in the sample, just over 20% are singletons; the top ten hold approximately 15%. Of note for this clonotype: No antigen is known for it.

The source is a man aged 18 to 35 who received the YFV17D yellow fever vaccine. The sequences come from PBMCs, collected roughly 20 days after the first yellow fever vaccination.

CDR3 region: CASSLLSFTGELFF. As DNA, the CDR3 is TGTGCCAGCAGCTTGCTTTCCTTCACCGGGGAGCTGTTTTTT. J is TRBJ2-2 and V is TRBV7-8; no reliable D call. V dropped 3 bases and J dropped 4 bases, with 9 bases sitting between them. Germline CDR1 and CDR2: SGHVS and FQNEAQ. The CDR3 is 14 residues long.